This T cell receptor (beta chain) was retrieved from a study of cytomegalovirus exposure and HLA in healthy donors. It was with 60 Vbeta and 13 Jbeta primers that the PCR ran. The data were produced by immunoSEQ multiplex PCR, yet TCRdb's version contains in-frame clones alone and is incomplete. The sample lists some 160,000 clones; over 60% were seen once. A word on this clone: Its specificity is unknown.

The CDR3 totals 18 residues. Broader study findings: Follow-up analysis later connected one missense variant in DCLRE1C with trimming of TCR beta V- and J-genes.

V is TRBV1 and J is TRBJ1-3; the DNA was not compared with TRBD1, the D call given in the table. TRBV1 is a documented pseudogene. The sequence was collected from a woman aged 30 to 39 in good health and CMV-seronegative. The sequenced material came from PBMCs. In nucleotides, the CDR3 is TGCACCAGCAGCCCACGCCGATTTGGACAACGAGCTGGAAACACCATATATTTT. Protein product: CTSSPRRFGQRAGNTIYF.